This paragraph reports one T cell receptor (beta chain). The sample belongs to a study of blood T cell repertoires in COVID-19. Here immunoSEQ multiplex PCR was the method, and the copy in TCRdb shows in-frame clones only, minus some. The sample lists 150,000 or so clones, around 86% occurring once. From germline, CDR1 is SGDLS and CDR2 YYNGEE. The CDR3 sequence is 14 residues long. The trim removed 0 bases at V and 4 bases at J, leaving 3 bases unmatched. The chain combines TRBV9 with TRBJ2-5, with 7 positions matching TRBD2. This sequence originates from an elderly man with acute or convalescent COVID-19. Sequenced sample: peripheral blood. CDR3 region: CASSVASGLETQYF. The CDR3 region has the DNA TGTGCCAGCAGCGTAGCTAGCGGACTAGAGACCCAGTACTTC.